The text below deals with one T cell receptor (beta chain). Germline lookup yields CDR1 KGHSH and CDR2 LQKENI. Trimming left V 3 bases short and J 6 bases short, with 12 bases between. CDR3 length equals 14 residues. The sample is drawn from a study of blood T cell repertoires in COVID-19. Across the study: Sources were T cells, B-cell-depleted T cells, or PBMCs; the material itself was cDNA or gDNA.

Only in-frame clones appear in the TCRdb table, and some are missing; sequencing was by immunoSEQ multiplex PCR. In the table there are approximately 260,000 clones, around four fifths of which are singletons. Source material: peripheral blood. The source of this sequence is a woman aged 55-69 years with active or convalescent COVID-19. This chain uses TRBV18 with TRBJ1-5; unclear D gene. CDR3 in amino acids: CASSPDGRVQPQHF. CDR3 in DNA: TGTGCCAGCTCACCTGACGGGAGGGTTCAGCCCCAGCATTTT.